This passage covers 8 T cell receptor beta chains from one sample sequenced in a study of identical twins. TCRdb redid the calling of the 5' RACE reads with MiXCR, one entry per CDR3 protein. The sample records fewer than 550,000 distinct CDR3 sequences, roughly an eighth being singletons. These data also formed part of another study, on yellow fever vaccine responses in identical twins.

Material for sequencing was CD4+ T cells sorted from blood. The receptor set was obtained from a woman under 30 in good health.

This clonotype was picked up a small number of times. The CDR3 sequence: CATSDPLDNEQFF. The CDR3 DNA is TGTGCCACCAGTGATCCCCTCGACAATGAGCAGTTCTTC. V is TRBV24-1 and J is TRBJ2-1; D ambiguous. CDR1 and CDR2 from the germline V gene are KGHDR and SFDVKD. The V end was cut by 3 bases, the J end by 5 bases, with 7 bases between. CDR3 size: 13 residues.

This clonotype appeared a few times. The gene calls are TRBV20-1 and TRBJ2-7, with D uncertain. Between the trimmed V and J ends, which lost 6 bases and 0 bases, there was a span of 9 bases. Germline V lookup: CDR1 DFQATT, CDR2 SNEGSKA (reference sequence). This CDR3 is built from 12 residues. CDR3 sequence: CSAPDNSYEQYF. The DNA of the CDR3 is TGCAGTGCCCCCGACAACTCCTACGAGCAGTACTTC.

The chain's CDR3 is CASSPLAGAFGELFF. For the CDR3, the DNA is TGTGCCAGCAGCCCGCTAGCGGGAGCCTTCGGGGAGCTGTTTTTT. The V gene is TRBV11-2, the J gene TRBJ2-2; 10 positions match TRBD2. The length of the CDR3 is 15 residues. The V gene end was trimmed by 5 bases and the J gene end by 7 bases; junction bases not matched to a gene: 7. Germline V gene sequence: CDR1 SGHAT, CDR2 FQNNGV.

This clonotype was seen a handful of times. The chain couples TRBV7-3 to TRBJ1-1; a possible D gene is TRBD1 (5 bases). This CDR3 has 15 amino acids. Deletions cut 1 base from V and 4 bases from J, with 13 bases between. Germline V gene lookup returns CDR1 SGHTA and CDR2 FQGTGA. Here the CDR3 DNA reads TGTGCCAGCAGCTTAAATCCGGGGCAGGGCACTGAAGCTTTCTTT. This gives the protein CASSLNPGQGTEAFF.

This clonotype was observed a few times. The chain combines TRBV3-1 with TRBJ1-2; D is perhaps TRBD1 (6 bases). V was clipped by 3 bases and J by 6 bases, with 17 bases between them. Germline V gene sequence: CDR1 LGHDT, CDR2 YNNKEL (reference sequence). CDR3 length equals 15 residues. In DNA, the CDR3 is TGTGCCAGCAGCCACCGGGGGCTTGGGATCCATGGCTACACCTTC. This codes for CASSHRGLGIHGYTF.

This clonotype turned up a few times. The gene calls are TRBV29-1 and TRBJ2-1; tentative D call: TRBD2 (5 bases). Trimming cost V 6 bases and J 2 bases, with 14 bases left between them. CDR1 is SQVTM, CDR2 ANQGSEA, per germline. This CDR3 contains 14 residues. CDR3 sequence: CSVQRTGAYNEQFF. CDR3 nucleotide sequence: TGCAGCGTCCAGCGGACTGGGGCCTACAATGAGCAGTTCTTC.

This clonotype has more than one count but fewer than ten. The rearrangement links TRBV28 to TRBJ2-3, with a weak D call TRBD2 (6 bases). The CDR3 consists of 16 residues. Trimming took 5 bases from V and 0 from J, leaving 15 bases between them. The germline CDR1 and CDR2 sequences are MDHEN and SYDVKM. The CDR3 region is CASSLVSGPSTDTQYF. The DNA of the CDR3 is TGTGCCAGCAGTCTCGTTAGCGGACCTAGCACAGATACGCAGTATTTT. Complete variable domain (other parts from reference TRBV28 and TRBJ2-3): DVKVTQSSRYLVKRTGEKVFLECVQDMDHENMFWYRQDPGLGLRLIYFSYDVKMKEKGDIPEGYSVSREKKERFSLILESASTNQTSMYLCASSLVSGPSTDTQYFGPGTRLTVL.

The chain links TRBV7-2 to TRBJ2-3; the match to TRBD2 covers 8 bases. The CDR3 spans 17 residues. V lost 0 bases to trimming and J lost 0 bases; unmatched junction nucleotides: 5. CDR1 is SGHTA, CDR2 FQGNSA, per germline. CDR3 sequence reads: CASSLAAGGVSTDTQYF. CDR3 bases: TGTGCCAGCAGCTTAGCGGCGGGGGGCGTGAGCACAGATACGCAGTATTTT.